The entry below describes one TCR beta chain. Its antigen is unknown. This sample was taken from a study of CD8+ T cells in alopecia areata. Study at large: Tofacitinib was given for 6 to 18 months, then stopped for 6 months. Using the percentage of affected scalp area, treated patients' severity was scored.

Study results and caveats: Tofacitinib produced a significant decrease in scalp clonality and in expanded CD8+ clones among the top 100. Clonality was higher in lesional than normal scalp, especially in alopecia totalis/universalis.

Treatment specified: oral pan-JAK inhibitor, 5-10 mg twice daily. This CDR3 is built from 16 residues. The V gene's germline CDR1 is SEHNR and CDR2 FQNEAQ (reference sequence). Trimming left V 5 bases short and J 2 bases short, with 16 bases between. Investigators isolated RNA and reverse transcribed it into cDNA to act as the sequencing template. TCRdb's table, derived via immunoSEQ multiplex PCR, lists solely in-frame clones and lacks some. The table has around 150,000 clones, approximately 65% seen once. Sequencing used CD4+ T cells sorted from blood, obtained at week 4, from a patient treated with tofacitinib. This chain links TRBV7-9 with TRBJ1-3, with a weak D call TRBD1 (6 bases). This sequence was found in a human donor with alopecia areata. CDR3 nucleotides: TGTGCCAGCAGCGAGCACCGGGACACTCCTGGAAACACCATATATTTT. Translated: CASSEHRDTPGNTIYF.